This T cell receptor beta chain was recorded in a study of blood T cell repertoires in COVID-19. Study context: Whether acute or convalescent, the COVID-19 samples came from the United States, Italy and Spain. Sample material is recorded as cDNA or gDNA derived from T cells, B-cell-depleted T cells, or PBMCs.

Authors' methods: Amplified reference gene primers provided the basis for estimating nucleated cell counts. Produced via immunoSEQ multiplex PCR; TCRdb's table is partial and in-frame only. V and J calls and clone size come straight from that table; D and trimming were deduced from the DNA. The data contain 200,000 to 250,000 clones, approximately 82% of them singletons. The sample comprised peripheral blood. The receptor's source is a middle-aged man with active or convalescent COVID-19.

The CDR3 DNA sequence: TGTGCCAGCAGCCCGGGGACTAGCGGGAGCTCCTACGAGCAGTACTTC. It yields the protein CASSPGTSGSSYEQYF. V usage is TRBV11-2 and J usage is TRBJ2-7; 14 bases map to TRBD2. This CDR3 is built from 16 residues. Looked up from germline, CDR1 is SGHAT and CDR2 is FQNNGV. The ends lost 5 bases at V and 0 bases at J; junction bases unmatched: 3.